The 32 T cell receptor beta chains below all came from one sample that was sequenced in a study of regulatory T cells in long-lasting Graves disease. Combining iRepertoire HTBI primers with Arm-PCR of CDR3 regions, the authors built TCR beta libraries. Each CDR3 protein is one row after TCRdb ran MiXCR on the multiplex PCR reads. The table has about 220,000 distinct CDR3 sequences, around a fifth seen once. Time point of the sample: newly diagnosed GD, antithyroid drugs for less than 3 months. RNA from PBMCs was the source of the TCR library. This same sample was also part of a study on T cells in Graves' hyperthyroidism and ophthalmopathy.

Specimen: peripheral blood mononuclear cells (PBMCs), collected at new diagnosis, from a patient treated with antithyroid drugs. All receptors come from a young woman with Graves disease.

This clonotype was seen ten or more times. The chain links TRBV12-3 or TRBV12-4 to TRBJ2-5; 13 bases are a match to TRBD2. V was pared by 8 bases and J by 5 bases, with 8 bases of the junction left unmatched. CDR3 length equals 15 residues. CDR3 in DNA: TGTGCCAGCGGCACTAGCGGGAGGGCCGGGGAGACCCAGTACTTC. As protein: CASGTSGRAGETQYF.

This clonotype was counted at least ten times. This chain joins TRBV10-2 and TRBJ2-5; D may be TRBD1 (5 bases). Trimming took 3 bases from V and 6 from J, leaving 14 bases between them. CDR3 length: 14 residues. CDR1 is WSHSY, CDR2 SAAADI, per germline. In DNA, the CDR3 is TGCGCCAGCAGTGATCTTGGGCAGGGAAAGACCCAGTACTTC. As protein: CASSDLGQGKTQYF.

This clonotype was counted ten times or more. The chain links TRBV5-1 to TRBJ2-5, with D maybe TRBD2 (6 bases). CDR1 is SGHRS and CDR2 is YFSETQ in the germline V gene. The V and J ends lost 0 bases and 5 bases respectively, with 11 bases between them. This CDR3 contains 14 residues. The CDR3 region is CASSLASVRETQYF. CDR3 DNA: TGCGCCAGCAGCTTGGCTAGCGTCCGCGAGACCCAGTACTTC. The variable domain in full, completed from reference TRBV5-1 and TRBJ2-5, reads KAGVTQTPRYLIKTRGQQVTLSCSPISGHRSVSWYQQTPGQGLQFLFEYFSETQRNKGNFPGRFSGRQFSNSRSEMNVSTLELGDSALYLCASSLASVRETQYFGPGTRLLVL.

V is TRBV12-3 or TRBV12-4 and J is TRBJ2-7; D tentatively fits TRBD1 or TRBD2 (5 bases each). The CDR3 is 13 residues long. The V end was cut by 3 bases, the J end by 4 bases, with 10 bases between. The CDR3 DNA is TGTGCCAGCAGTTTCCGGGGCGTTTACGAGCAGTACTTC. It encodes CASSFRGVYEQYF.

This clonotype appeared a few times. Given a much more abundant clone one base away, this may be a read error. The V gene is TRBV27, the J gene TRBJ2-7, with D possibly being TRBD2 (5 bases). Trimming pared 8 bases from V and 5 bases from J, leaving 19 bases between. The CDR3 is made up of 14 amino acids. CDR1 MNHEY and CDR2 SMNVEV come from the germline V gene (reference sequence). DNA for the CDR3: TGTGCCAGCGCTGAGGTCCCAGCGGTCCACGAGCAGTACTTC. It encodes CASAEVPAVHEQYF.

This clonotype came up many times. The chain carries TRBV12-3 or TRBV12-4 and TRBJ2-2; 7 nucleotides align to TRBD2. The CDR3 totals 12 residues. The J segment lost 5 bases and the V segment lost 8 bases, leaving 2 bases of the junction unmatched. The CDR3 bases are TGTGCCAGCCTAGCGGCAACCGGGGAGCTGTTTTTT. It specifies CASLAATGELFF.

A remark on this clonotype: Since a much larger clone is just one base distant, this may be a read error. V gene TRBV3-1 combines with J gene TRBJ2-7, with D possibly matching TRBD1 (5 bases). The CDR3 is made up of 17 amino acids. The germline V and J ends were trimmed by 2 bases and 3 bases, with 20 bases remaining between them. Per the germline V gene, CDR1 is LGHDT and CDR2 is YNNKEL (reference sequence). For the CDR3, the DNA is TGTGCCAGCAGCCAACCCTCGACAGAGGCGGAGCGCTACGAGCAGTACTTC. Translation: CASSQPSTEAERYEQYF.

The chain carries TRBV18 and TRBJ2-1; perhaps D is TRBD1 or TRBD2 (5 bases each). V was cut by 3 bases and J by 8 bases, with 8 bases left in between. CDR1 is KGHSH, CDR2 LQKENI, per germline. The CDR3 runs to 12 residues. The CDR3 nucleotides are TGTGCCAGCTCACCCGAGGGGCATGAGCAGTTCTTC. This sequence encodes CASSPEGHEQFF.

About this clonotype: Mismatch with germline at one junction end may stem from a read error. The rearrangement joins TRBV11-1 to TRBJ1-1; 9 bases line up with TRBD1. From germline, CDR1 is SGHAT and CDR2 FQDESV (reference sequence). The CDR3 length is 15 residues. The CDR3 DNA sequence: TGCGCCAGCAGCCCGGGGACAGGGATGAACACTGAAGCTTTCTTT. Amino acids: CASSPGTGMNTEAFF.

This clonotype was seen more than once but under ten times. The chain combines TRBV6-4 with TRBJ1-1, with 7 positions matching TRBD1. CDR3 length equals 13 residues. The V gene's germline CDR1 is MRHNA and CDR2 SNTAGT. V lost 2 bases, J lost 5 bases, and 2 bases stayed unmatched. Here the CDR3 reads CASSDRRGTEAFF. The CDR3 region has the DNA TGTGCCAGCAGTGACCGCAGGGGGACTGAAGCTTTCTTT.

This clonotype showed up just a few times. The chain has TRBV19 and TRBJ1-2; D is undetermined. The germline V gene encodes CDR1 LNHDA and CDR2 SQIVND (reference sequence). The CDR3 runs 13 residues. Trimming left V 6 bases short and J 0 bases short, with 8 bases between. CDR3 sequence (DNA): TGTGCCAGTAGCCAGAACACTAACTATGGCTACACCTTC. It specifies CASSQNTNYGYTF.

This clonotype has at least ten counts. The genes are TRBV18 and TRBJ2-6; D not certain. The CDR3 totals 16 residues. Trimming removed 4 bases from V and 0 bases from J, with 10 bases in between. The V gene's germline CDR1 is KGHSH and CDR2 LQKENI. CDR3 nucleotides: TGTGCCAGCTCACGTTCAGGTAGCTCTGGGGCCAACGTCCTGACTTTC. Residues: CASSRSGSSGANVLTF.

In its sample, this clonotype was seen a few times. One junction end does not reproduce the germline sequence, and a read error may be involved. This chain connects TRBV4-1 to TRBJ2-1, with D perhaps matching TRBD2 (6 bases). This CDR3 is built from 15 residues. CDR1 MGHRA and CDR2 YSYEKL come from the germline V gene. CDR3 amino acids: CASSLSSASCNEQFF. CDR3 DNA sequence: TGCGCCAGCAGCCTATCTAGCGCCTCCTGCAATGAGCAGTTCTTC.

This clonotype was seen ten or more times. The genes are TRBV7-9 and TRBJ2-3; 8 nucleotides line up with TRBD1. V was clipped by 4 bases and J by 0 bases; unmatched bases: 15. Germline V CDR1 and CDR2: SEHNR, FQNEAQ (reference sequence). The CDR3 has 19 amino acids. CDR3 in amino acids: CASSSKERQGALSTDTQYF. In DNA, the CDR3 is TGTGCCAGCAGCTCAAAGGAGCGGCAGGGGGCTCTAAGCACAGATACGCAGTATTTT.

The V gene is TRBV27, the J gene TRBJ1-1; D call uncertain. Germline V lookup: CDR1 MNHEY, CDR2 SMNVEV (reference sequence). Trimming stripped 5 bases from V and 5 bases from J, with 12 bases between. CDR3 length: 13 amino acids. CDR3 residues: CASSPSVITEAFF. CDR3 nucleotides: TGTGCCAGCAGTCCCAGTGTGATTACTGAAGCTTTCTTT.

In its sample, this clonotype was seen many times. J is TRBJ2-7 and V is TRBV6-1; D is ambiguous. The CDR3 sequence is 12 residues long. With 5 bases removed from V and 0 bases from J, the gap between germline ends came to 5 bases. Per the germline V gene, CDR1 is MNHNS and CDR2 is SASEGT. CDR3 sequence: CASSPSSYEQYF. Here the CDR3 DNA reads TGTGCCAGCAGTCCAAGCTCCTACGAGCAGTACTTC.

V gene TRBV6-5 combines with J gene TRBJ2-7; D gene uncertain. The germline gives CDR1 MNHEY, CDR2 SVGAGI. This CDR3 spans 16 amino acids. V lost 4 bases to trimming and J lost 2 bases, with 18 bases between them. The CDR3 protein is CASSSSRSSRTYEQYF. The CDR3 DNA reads TGTGCCAGCAGTTCATCAAGGTCCTCGCGTACCTACGAGCAGTACTTC.

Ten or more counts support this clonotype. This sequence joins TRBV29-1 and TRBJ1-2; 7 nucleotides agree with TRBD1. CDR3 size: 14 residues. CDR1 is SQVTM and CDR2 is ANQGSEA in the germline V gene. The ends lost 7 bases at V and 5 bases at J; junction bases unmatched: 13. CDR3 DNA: TGCAGCGCTCTGACACAGGGGAAGTTGTATGGCTACACCTTC. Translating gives CSALTQGKLYGYTF.

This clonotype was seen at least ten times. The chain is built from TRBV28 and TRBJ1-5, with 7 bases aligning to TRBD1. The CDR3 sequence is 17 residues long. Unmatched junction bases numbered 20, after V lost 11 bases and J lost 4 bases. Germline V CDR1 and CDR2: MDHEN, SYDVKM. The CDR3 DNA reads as TGTGCCTGTAGGGGGCCTGTCCACAGGGGACGGAATCAGCCCCAGCATTTT. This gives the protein CACRGPVHRGRNQPQHF. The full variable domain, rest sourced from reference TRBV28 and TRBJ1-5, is DVKVTQSSRYLVKRTGEKVFLECVQDMDHENMFWYRQDPGLGLRLIYFSYDVKMKEKGDIPEGYSVSREKKERFSLILESASTNQTSMYLCACRGPVHRGRNQPQHFGDGTRLSIL.

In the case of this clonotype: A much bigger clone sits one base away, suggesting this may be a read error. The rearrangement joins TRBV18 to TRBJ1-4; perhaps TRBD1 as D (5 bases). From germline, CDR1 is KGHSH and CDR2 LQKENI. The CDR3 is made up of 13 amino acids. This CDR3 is CASSRDANDKLFF. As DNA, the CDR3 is TGTGCCAGCTCCAGGGACGCTAATGACAAACTGTTTTTT.

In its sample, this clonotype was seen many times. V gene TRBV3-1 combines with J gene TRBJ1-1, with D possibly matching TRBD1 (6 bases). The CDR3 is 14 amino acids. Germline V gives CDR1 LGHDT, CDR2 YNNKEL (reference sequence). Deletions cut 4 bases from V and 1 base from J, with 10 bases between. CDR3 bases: TGTGCCAGCAGCCGGGACACTTCGAACACTGAAGCTTTCTTT. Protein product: CASSRDTSNTEAFF.

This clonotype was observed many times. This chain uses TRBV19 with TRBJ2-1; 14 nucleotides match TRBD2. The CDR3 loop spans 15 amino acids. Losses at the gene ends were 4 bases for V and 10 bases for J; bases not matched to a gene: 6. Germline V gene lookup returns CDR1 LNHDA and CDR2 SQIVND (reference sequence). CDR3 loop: CASSKGTSGRREQFF. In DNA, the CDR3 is TGTGCCAGTAGTAAAGGGACTAGCGGGAGACGGGAGCAGTTCTTC.

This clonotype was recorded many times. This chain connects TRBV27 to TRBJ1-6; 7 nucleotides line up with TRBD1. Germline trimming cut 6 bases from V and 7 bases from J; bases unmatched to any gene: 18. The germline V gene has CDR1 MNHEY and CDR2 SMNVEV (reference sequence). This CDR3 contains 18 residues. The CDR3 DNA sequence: TGTGCCAGCAGCCACGGGATTTTAGGGGGCCCCCAAAATTCACCCCTCCACTTT. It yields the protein CASSHGILGGPQNSPLHF.

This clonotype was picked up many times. This CDR3 reads CASSPREQPQHF. CDR3 sequence (DNA): TGTGCCAGCAGTCCCAGAGAACAGCCCCAGCATTTT. The chain joins TRBV12-3 or TRBV12-4 to TRBJ1-5; D gene ambiguous. Trimming cost V 5 bases and J 7 bases, with 9 bases left between them. CDR3 length equals 12 residues.

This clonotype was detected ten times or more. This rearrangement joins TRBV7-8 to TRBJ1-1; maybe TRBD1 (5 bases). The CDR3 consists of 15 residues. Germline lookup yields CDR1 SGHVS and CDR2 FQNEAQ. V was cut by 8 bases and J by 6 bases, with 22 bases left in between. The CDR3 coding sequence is TGTGCCAGCTCGCCAAGGGGCAGGGCCGTGGCTGAAGCTTTCTTT. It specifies CASSPRGRAVAEAFF.

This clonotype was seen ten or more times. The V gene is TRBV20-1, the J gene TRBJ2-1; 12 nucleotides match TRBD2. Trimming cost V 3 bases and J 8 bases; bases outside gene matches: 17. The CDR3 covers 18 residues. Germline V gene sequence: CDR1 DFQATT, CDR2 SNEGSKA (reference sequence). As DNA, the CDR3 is TGCAGTGCTAGTTCTATAGCTAGCGGGAGGGCGAGTCTCTATGAGCAGTTCTTC. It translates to CSASSIASGRASLYEQFF.

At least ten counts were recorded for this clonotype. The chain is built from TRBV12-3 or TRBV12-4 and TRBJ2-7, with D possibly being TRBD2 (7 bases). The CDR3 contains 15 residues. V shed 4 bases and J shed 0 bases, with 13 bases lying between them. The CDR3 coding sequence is TGTGCCAGCAGTTGGCGGGGGCGGACCTCCTACGAGCAGTACTTC. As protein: CASSWRGRTSYEQYF.

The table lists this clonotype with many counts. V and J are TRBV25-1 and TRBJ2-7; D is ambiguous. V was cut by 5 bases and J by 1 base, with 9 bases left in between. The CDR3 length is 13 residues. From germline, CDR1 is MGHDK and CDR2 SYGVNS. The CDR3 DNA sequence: TGTGCCAGCAGTTCTCAGTCGTCCTACGAGCAGTACTTC. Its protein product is CASSSQSSYEQYF.

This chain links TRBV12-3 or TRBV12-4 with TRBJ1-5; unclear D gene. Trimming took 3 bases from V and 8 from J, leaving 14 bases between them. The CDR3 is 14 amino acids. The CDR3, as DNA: TGTGCCAGCAGTTTTGAACCGGGATGGGAGCCCCAGCATTTT. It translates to CASSFEPGWEPQHF.

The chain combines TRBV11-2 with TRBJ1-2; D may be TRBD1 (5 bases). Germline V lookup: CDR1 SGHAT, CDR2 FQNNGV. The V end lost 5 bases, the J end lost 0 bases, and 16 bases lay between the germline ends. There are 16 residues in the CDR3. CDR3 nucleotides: TGTGCCAGCAGCCCGCCGGGACGGACGACTAACTATGGCTACACCTTC. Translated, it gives CASSPPGRTTNYGYTF.

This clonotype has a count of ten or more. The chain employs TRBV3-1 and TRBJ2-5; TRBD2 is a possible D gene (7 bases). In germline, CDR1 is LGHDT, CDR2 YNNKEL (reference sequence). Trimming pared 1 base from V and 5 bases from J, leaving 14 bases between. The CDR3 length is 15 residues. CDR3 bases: TGTGCCAGCAGCCAAGTGGGGGGGGGGCTGGAGACCCAGTACTTC. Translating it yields CASSQVGGGLETQYF.

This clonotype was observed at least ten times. The CDR3 loop is CASRPGLAGVNTQYF. CDR3 in DNA: TGCGCCAGCAGACCGGGACTAGCGGGAGTAAATACGCAGTATTTT. J is TRBJ2-3 and V is TRBV5-1, with 14 positions matching TRBD2. With 5 bases clipped from V and 7 bases from J, the junction kept 6 bases outside the gene matches. Germline loops: CDR1 SGHRS, CDR2 YFSETQ. The CDR3 spans 15 residues.